This note documents a single T cell receptor (beta chain) sequence. Its antigen is unknown. The data stem from a study of blood T cells in healthy people across ages. Findings and limits, study-wide: Age brought a roughly linear fall in TCR beta diversity measured per million T cells.

CDR3 length equals 14 residues. Per germline, CDR1 DFQATT and CDR2 SNEGSKA (reference sequence). Trimming removed 6 bases from V and 6 bases from J, with 18 bases in between. Sample-barcoded 5' priming and a J-beta primer mix drove a second PCR of 7 to 11 cycles. TCRdb re-called the 5' RACE reads with MiXCR, one entry per CDR3 protein. The table lists about 1.6 million distinct CDR3 sequences, around 36% of them singletons. No fewer than 6 million PBMCs went into each sample. The sequenced sample was blood. The chain couples TRBV20-1 to TRBJ2-1; D is uncertain. This clonotype was obtained from a woman in her thirties in good health. Written as DNA, the CDR3 is TGCAGTGCGACTCACTACCTCTCGACCAATGAGCAGTTCTTC. This gives the protein CSATHYLSTNEQFF.